One and the same sample provided the 18 T cell receptor beta chains below, sequenced in a study of T cells in Graves' hyperthyroidism and ophthalmopathy. There were TCR beta CDR3 regions amplified from RNA transcripts. Initially, a first-round RT-PCR of the TCR CDR3 employed the HTBI primer set. TCRdb independently ran MiXCR on the multiplex PCR reads; one entry per CDR3 protein. Of some 500,000 distinct CDR3 sequences listed, roughly a sixth are singletons. Sequencing was performed on blood. The origin of the receptors is a woman in her 30s with Graves' ophthalmopathy.

This chain links TRBV7-3 with TRBJ2-2; TRBD2 aligns across 9 bases. The V segment lost 0 bases and the J segment 5 bases; nucleotides outside the gene matches: 4. Germline V gene lookup returns CDR1 SGHTA and CDR2 FQGTGA. The length of the CDR3 is 16 residues. The CDR3 DNA is TGTGCCAGCAGCTTAACGGGCGGGAGGGGAACCGGGGAGCTGTTTTTT. This gives the protein CASSLTGGRGTGELFF.

V gene TRBV30 combines with J gene TRBJ1-1; D is unclear. The germline CDR1 and CDR2 sequences are GTSNPN and SVGIG (reference sequence). Trimming left V 2 bases short and J 1 base short, with 11 bases between. CDR3 length: 14 residues. The CDR3 sequence is CAWSFLIPNTEAFF. CDR3 sequence (DNA): TGTGCCTGGAGTTTTCTCATCCCGAACACTGAAGCTTTCTTT.

This clonotype was seen at least ten times. DNA of the CDR3: TGTGCCAGCACTGTGGGCCTTACCATATATTTT. This translates into CASTVGLTIYF. The V gene is TRBV7-8, the J gene TRBJ1-3, with unresolved D. This CDR3 has 11 amino acids. V gave up 7 bases and J gave up 10 bases, with 11 bases separating them. Germline values: CDR1 SGHVS, CDR2 FQNEAQ.

CDR3 nucleotides: TGCAGTGCTAGTCAGTGGACACTAACCGGGGAGCTGTTTTTT. Protein product: CSASQWTLTGELFF. The V call is TRBV20-1, the J call TRBJ2-2; D perhaps matches TRBD1 (5 bases). CDR1 is DFQATT and CDR2 is SNEGSKA in the germline V gene (reference sequence). The length of the CDR3 is 14 residues. V lost 3 bases and J 5 bases, leaving 13 bases between the germline ends.

The chain combines TRBV4-3 with TRBJ1-2; 7 bases line up with TRBD1. V shed 5 bases, J shed 4 bases, and the junction held 7 bases outside the gene matches. This CDR3 is 14 amino acids long. Per germline, CDR1 LGHNA and CDR2 YSLEER. This chain's CDR3 is CASSDTGTAYGYTF. In nucleotides, the CDR3 is TGCGCCAGCAGCGACACCGGGACAGCCTATGGCTACACCTTC.

This clonotype was detected only a few times. V is TRBV7-9 and J is TRBJ2-3, with D possibly matching TRBD1 (6 bases). This CDR3 has 15 amino acids. Germline values: CDR1 SEHNR, CDR2 FQNEAQ (reference sequence). V lost 8 bases and J lost 1, with 16 bases in between. The CDR3, as DNA: TGTGCCAGCGGGATGAGACAGGCTGGCACAGATACGCAGTATTTT. Residues: CASGMRQAGTDTQYF.

Worth noting for this clonotype: This is likely a read error, given that the CDR3 carries no conserved phenylalanine or tryptophan at its end. The rearrangement uses TRBV3-1 and TRBJ1-1; no definite D call. The germline V gene has CDR1 LGHDT and CDR2 YNNKEL (reference sequence). CDR3 length: 14 amino acids. V dropped 6 bases and J dropped 1 base, with 12 bases sitting between them. The CDR3 coding sequence is TGTGCCAGCAGTTACGGGCGCACGAACACTGAAGCTTTCCTT. The encoded protein is CASSYGRTNTEAFL.

This clonotype was picked up many times. The rearrangement uses TRBV6-5 and TRBJ2-5; TRBD1 matches at 10 bases. The CDR3 loop spans 16 amino acids. The V gene's germline CDR1 is MNHEY and CDR2 SVGAGI. The V segment lost 2 bases and the J segment 5 bases; nucleotides outside the gene matches: 8. In nucleotides, the CDR3 is TGTGCCAGCAGTTACGGGAGGGACAGGGGAAGGGAGACCCAGTACTTC. Translating gives CASSYGRDRGRETQYF.

This clonotype showed up many times. The chain joins TRBV28 to TRBJ1-2; 9 bases line up with TRBD1. The CDR3 has 13 amino acids. After removal of 3 bases from V and 5 bases from J, the junction contained 1 base not matched to a gene. The germline V gene has CDR1 MDHEN and CDR2 SYDVKM. This CDR3 is CASSLGQGYGYTF. Written as DNA, the CDR3 is TGTGCCAGCAGTTTGGGACAGGGATATGGCTACACCTTC.

This clonotype was observed many times. CDR3 sequence reads: CASSRDGLRETQYF. In DNA form, the CDR3 reads TGTGCCAGCAGCCGGGACGGCCTAAGAGAGACCCAGTACTTC. The chain uses TRBV5-6 and TRBJ2-5; D is tentatively TRBD1 or TRBD2 (5 bases each). Trimming took off 4 bases at V and 4 bases at J, with 14 bases between the two ends. In germline, CDR1 is SGHDT, CDR2 YYEEEE. This CDR3 has 14 residues.

V and J are TRBV9 and TRBJ2-1, with no clear D. The ends were cut back, 0 bases at V and 3 bases at J, with 7 bases in the middle. The CDR3 contains 14 residues. In germline, CDR1 is SGDLS, CDR2 YYNGEE. The CDR3 coding sequence is TGTGCCAGCAGCGTAGCCCCGGACTACAATGAGCAGTTCTTC. It is translated as CASSVAPDYNEQFF.

In this sample, this clonotype turned up many times. This chain connects TRBV5-1 to TRBJ2-3; 10 nucleotides match TRBD1. The V and J ends lost 4 bases and 2 bases, in that order; junction bases with no gene match: 4. This CDR3 contains 15 residues. The V gene's germline CDR1 is SGHRS and CDR2 YFSETQ. CDR3 amino acids: CASSVGTGDTDTQYF. CDR3 bases: TGCGCCAGCAGCGTTGGGACAGGGGACACAGATACGCAGTATTTT. The variable domain in full, with the rest retrieved from reference TRBV5-1 and TRBJ2-3, is KAGVTQTPRYLIKTRGQQVTLSCSPISGHRSVSWYQQTPGQGLQFLFEYFSETQRNKGNFPGRFSGRQFSNSRSEMNVSTLELGDSALYLCASSVGTGDTDTQYFGPGTRLTVL.

The chain carries TRBV19 and TRBJ2-1; 7 bases fit TRBD2. The J segment lost 13 bases and the V segment lost 6 bases, leaving 6 bases of the junction unmatched. Germline CDR1 is LNHDA and CDR2 is SQIVND (reference sequence). The CDR3 totals 11 residues. CDR3 coding DNA: TGTGCCAGTAGCCAGGGAGGGGTACAGTTCTTC. It codes for CASSQGGVQFF.

The chain combines TRBV4-2 with TRBJ2-3; possibly TRBD2 for D (5 bases). Per the germline V gene, CDR1 is LGHNA and CDR2 is YNFKEQ. Trimming removed 0 bases from V and 4 bases from J, with 20 bases in between. The CDR3 sequence is 18 residues long. The CDR3 sequence is CASSQDSLASGTADTQYF. CDR3 sequence (DNA): TGTGCCAGCAGCCAAGATAGCTTGGCCAGCGGAACAGCAGATACGCAGTATTTT.

There are many counts of this clonotype. The CDR3 nucleotides are TGTGCCAGCAGTTACATACGGGGACTAGCGGAATACAATGAGCAGTTCTTC. It is translated as CASSYIRGLAEYNEQFF. The rearrangement joins TRBV6-2 or TRBV6-3 to TRBJ2-1; 11 bases map to TRBD2. Losses at the gene ends were 2 bases for V and 4 bases for J; bases not matched to a gene: 7. The CDR3 has 17 amino acids. CDR1 and CDR2 (germline): MNHEY, SVGEGT.

In nucleotides, the CDR3 is TGTGCCAGCAGCTTGGCCGAGGGAAATGAGCAGTTCTTC. This gives the protein CASSLAEGNEQFF. The chain has TRBV5-4 and TRBJ2-1, with D possibly being TRBD2 (5 bases). Between the trimmed V and J ends, which lost 0 bases and 7 bases, there was a span of 8 bases. The CDR3 is 13 amino acids. Germline V lookup: CDR1 SGHNT, CDR2 YYREEE (reference sequence).

There are a few counts of this clonotype. A much more abundant neighbour one base away suggests this may be a read error. CDR3 loop: CASSLIRTSRLNEQFF. DNA of the CDR3: TGTGCCAGCAGCCTCATCAGGACTAGCAGACTTAATGAGCAGTTCTTC. V usage is TRBV6-2 or TRBV6-3 and J usage is TRBJ2-1; TRBD2 matches at 8 bases. CDR3 length equals 16 residues. V trimming: 6 bases; J trimming: 7 bases; junction bases outside the gene matches: 14. CDR1 MNHEY and CDR2 SVGEGT come from the germline V gene.

This clonotype was observed many times. The genes are TRBV2 and TRBJ2-7; 8 positions agree with TRBD1. This CDR3 is 15 amino acids long. Germline lookup yields CDR1 SNHLY and CDR2 FYNNEI. V shed 5 bases and J 2 bases; nucleotides not matched to a gene: 8. The CDR3 here is CASSSDRGGPYEQYF. DNA of the CDR3: TGTGCCAGCAGTTCAGACAGGGGAGGCCCCTACGAGCAGTACTTC.